This T cell receptor (beta chain) was retrieved from a study of cytomegalovirus exposure and HLA in healthy donors. The study, taken as a whole, reports: 150 or so TCR beta chains were listed as cytomegalovirus-associated. For most TCR sequences rarity was the rule, although some public TCRs occurred in many donors. Reports credit the classifier with highly specific, highly sensitive diagnosis of cytomegalovirus status. In vitro data verified three CMV-associated chains as specific for CMV antigens.

As regards this clone: Antigen unknown.

Clones were read by immunoSEQ multiplex PCR, and TCRdb kept only the in-frame ones, dropping some. Of about 340,000 clones listed, roughly 88% are singletons. Germline V gene lookup returns CDR1 KGHSH and CDR2 LQKENI. CDR3 length equals 15 residues. Trimming took 0 bases from V and 5 from J, leaving 11 bases between them. The sequenced sample was PBMCs. This clonotype was obtained from a woman between 18 and 29 years old in good health and CMV-seronegative. This sequence joins TRBV18 and TRBJ2-1; perhaps TRBD1 as D (5 bases). CDR3 sequence (DNA): TGTGCCAGCTCACCACCCCAGGGTGGTAACAATGAGCAGTTCTTC. Its translation is CASSPPQGGNNEQFF.